Following are 27 T cell receptor beta chains from one sample sequenced in a study of immune cell composition in non-small cell lung cancer. Using immunoSEQ multiplex PCR, the repertoire was profiled, and TCRdb retains in-frame clones only, with some absent. The data contain about 4,000 clones, roughly 70% of them singletons. The material sequenced was lung tumor tissue. All receptors come from a human donor with non-small cell lung cancer.

This clone occurred once. The chain combines TRBV29-1 with TRBJ2-7; D possibly corresponds to TRBD1 (6 bases). This CDR3 contains 13 residues. Per the germline V gene, CDR1 is SQVTM and CDR2 is ANQGSEA. The V end was cut by 3 bases, the J end by 5 bases, with 14 bases between. CDR3 in amino acids: CSVDVQGFNEQYF. The CDR3 nucleotides are TGCAGCGTTGATGTCCAGGGGTTTAACGAGCAGTACTTC.

The chain uses TRBV5-1 and TRBJ2-7; TRBD1 aligns across 7 bases. CDR1 SGHRS and CDR2 YFSETQ come from the germline V gene. With V trimmed by 4 bases and J by 6 bases, 4 bases remained unmatched. CDR3 length: 12 residues. CDR3 sequence reads: CASSLHRGEQYF. Here the CDR3 DNA reads TGCGCCAGCAGCCTTCACAGGGGCGAGCAGTACTTC.

The DNA for the CDR3 is TGTGCCAGCGACAAAACAGGGACTAATGAAAAACTGTTTTTT. Amino acids: CASDKTGTNEKLFF. The chain employs TRBV5-5 and TRBJ1-4; D is perhaps TRBD1 (6 bases). The CDR3 has 14 amino acids. Trimming removed 7 bases at V and 2 bases at J, with 12 bases between. Germline V lookup: CDR1 SGHKS, CDR2 YYEKEE (reference sequence).

The rearrangement joins TRBV19 to TRBJ2-7; 8 positions agree with TRBD1. This CDR3 is 15 amino acids long. V was clipped by 6 bases and J by 0 bases; unmatched bases: 7. Germline CDR1 is LNHDA and CDR2 is SQIVND (reference sequence). CDR3 DNA sequence: TGTGCCAGTAGCGAGGACAGGGCACACTCCTACGAGCAGTACTTC. Amino acid sequence: CASSEDRAHSYEQYF.

V usage is TRBV5-5 and J usage is TRBJ1-1; TRBD1 might be the D (6 bases). The CDR3 is 14 residues long. Germline values: CDR1 SGHKS, CDR2 YYEKEE (reference sequence). Trimming shortened V by 4 bases and J by 4 bases, and 14 bases separated the two germline ends. DNA for the CDR3: TGTGCCAGCAGCCCGAGATACAGGGCCACTGAAGCTTTCTTT. This codes for CASSPRYRATEAFF.

The V gene is TRBV4-3, the J gene TRBJ2-1, with 10 bases matching TRBD2. CDR3 size: 19 residues. The germline CDR1 and CDR2 sequences are LGHNA and YSLEER. The V gene end was trimmed by 4 bases and the J gene end by 0 bases; junction bases not matched to a gene: 12. CDR3 residues: CASSPETSGWGSSYNEQFF. The CDR3 bases are TGCGCCAGCAGCCCTGAGACTAGCGGGTGGGGAAGCTCCTACAATGAGCAGTTCTTC.

In its sample, this clone was seen once. V and J are TRBV6-1 and TRBJ1-1; D may be TRBD1 (5 bases). Germline assignment: CDR1 MNHNS and CDR2 SASEGT. The ends were cut back, 7 bases at V and 8 bases at J, with 17 bases in the middle. CDR3 length equals 13 residues. The CDR3 nucleotides are TGTGCCAGCAATTCCGGACACCCCTTAGAAGCTTTCTTT. This sequence encodes CASNSGHPLEAFF.

This clone was picked up one time. The CDR3 loop is CASSAIPGLAGGNVWDTGELFF. CDR3 coding DNA: TGTGCCAGCAGCGCAATACCGGGACTAGCGGGAGGAAACGTCTGGGACACCGGGGAGCTGTTTTTT. V is TRBV9 and J is TRBJ2-2; 15 positions match TRBD2. This CDR3 has 22 residues. J was trimmed by 3 bases and V by 3 bases; bases with no gene match: 18. Germline V lookup: CDR1 SGDLS, CDR2 YYNGEE.

The chain is built from TRBV14 and TRBJ2-5; 7 positions match TRBD2. This CDR3 contains 14 residues. V trimming: 4 bases; J trimming: 5 bases; junction bases outside the gene matches: 7. CDR1 is SGHDN and CDR2 is FVKESK in the germline V gene. The CDR3 sequence: CASSRTGRWETQYF. CDR3 in DNA: TGTGCCAGCAGCCGGACCGGGAGGTGGGAGACCCAGTACTTC.

Written as DNA, the CDR3 is TGTGCCAGCAGTTACCTTTCGAGTGCCGAGCAGTACTTC. The encoded protein is CASSYLSSAEQYF. The chain carries TRBV6-5 and TRBJ2-7; D gene unclear. Looked up from germline, CDR1 is MNHEY and CDR2 is SVGAGI. Trimming removed 2 bases at V and 6 bases at J, with 11 bases between. The CDR3 totals 13 residues.

CDR3 nucleotides: TGTGCCAGCAGTTACCTCCAGGGCCACGAGCAGTACTTC. Its protein product is CASSYLQGHEQYF. The chain links TRBV6-6 to TRBJ2-7; D is possibly TRBD1 (5 bases). Germline assignment: CDR1 MNHNY and CDR2 SVGAGI (reference sequence). The V gene lost 2 bases and the J gene lost 5 bases, with 10 bases spanning the gap. The CDR3 is made up of 13 amino acids.

This clone was seen once. This sequence joins TRBV15 and TRBJ1-6, with TRBD1 identical over 7 bases. V gave up 5 bases and J gave up 10 bases; unmatched junction bases: 8. Germline values: CDR1 LNHNV, CDR2 YYDKDF (reference sequence). This CDR3 has 14 amino acids. This CDR3 reads CATSPVGGTSPLHF. The CDR3 DNA sequence: TGTGCCACCAGCCCTGTAGGGGGCACGTCACCCCTCCACTTT.

This clone was seen just once. The V gene is TRBV9, the J gene TRBJ2-1, with TRBD2 matching over 12 bases. V dropped 3 bases and J dropped 10; count of bases not matched to a gene: 14. Germline lookup yields CDR1 SGDLS and CDR2 YYNGEE. This CDR3 region has 17 residues. In DNA, the CDR3 is TGTGCCAGCAGCGGACGACTAGCGGGGGCCCTTTTGAAAGAGCAGTTCTTC. Amino acids: CASSGRLAGALLKEQFF.

The chain carries TRBV4-3 and TRBJ2-4; 7 nucleotides line up with TRBD1. This CDR3 spans 16 amino acids. With V trimmed by 0 bases and J by 1 base, 3 bases remained unmatched. Germline V gives CDR1 LGHNA, CDR2 YSLEER. CDR3 amino acids: CASSQDEGAAKNIQYF. The CDR3 region has the DNA TGCGCCAGCAGCCAAGATGAGGGGGCGGCCAAAAACATTCAGTACTTC.

This sequence joins TRBV11-2 and TRBJ1-1; maybe TRBD1 (5 bases). Germline-derived CDR1 and CDR2 are SGHAT and FQNNGV. This CDR3 spans 16 amino acids. Trimming removed 5 bases from V and 4 bases from J, with 20 bases in between. The CDR3 nucleotides are TGTGCCAGCAGCCCTAGAGCGGGTGCGGGGGGCACTGAAGCTTTCTTT. Protein: CASSPRAGAGGTEAFF.

The gene calls are TRBV2 and TRBJ2-1, with TRBD2 matching 7 bases. From germline, CDR1 is SNHLY and CDR2 FYNNEI. The CDR3 is 15 amino acids. Germline trimming cut 4 bases from V and 4 bases from J; bases unmatched to any gene: 7. CDR3 DNA: TGTGCCAGCAGTGTGGGGCTAGCGGTGTACAATGAGCAGTTCTTC. This gives the protein CASSVGLAVYNEQFF.

The V call is TRBV29-1, the J call TRBJ1-2; D gene uncertain. Germline CDR1 SQVTM, CDR2 ANQGSEA. This CDR3 is built from 13 residues. V was shortened by 4 bases and J by 1 base, with 10 bases between the two germline ends. CDR3 region: CSVGRGDNYGYTF. CDR3 nucleotides: TGCAGCGTTGGTCGGGGAGATAACTATGGCTACACCTTC.

This clone occurred once. The genes are TRBV28 and TRBJ2-5, with TRBD2 matching over 11 bases. The V gene's germline CDR1 is MDHEN and CDR2 SYDVKM. This CDR3 is 17 amino acids long. V shed 1 base, J shed 2 bases, and the junction held 6 bases outside the gene matches. The CDR3 region is CASSLLGGTSGQETQYF. The CDR3 bases are TGTGCCAGCAGTTTATTAGGGGGGACTAGCGGACAAGAGACCCAGTACTTC.

A single count supports this clone. The V gene is TRBV5-1, the J gene TRBJ2-5, with 10 bases lining up with TRBD2. The J call may be wrong; the DNA end is better matched by TRBJ2-7. Per germline, CDR1 SGHRS and CDR2 YFSETQ. The CDR3 runs to 15 residues. DNA of the CDR3: TGCGCCAGCAGCCCACTAGCGGGAAGCTCCTACGAGCAGTACTTC. Protein: CASSPLAGSSYEQYF.

The sample holds one count of this clone. The V call is TRBV5-6, the J call TRBJ1-1, with unresolved D. The CDR3 is 13 residues long. The germline V gene encodes CDR1 SGHDT and CDR2 YYEEEE. Between the trimmed V and J ends, which lost 6 bases and 4 bases, there was a span of 13 bases. Written as DNA, the CDR3 is TGTGCCAGCAACCTCACCCCGGGCACTGAAGCTTTCTTT. Its protein product is CASNLTPGTEAFF.

The chain employs TRBV7-2 and TRBJ2-1, with unresolved D. The CDR3 loop spans 14 amino acids. V lost 0 bases and J 7 bases, leaving 10 bases between the germline ends. Germline lookup yields CDR1 SGHTA and CDR2 FQGNSA. In nucleotides, the CDR3 is TGTGCCAGCAGCTTAGCTGGGCCCCGGAATGAGCAGTTCTTC. Translation: CASSLAGPRNEQFF.

DNA for the CDR3: TGTGCCAGCAGCCCGGGACTCATAAAAACCTACACCTTC. Its protein product is CASSPGLIKTYTF. This chain connects TRBV6-5 to TRBJ1-2; maybe TRBD1 (5 bases). Deletions cut 6 bases from V and 10 bases from J, with 18 bases between. This CDR3 region has 13 residues. Per the germline V gene, CDR1 is MNHEY and CDR2 is SVGAGI.

The genes are TRBV14 and TRBJ2-1; 8 bases fit TRBD1. V lost 0 bases, J lost 9 bases, and 13 bases stayed unmatched. CDR3 length: 17 residues. CDR1 and CDR2 (germline): SGHDN, FVKESK. CDR3 bases: TGTGCCAGCAGCCAAGAGCCTCCGGGGCAGGGGGCAGGTGAGCAGTTCTTC. Amino acids: CASSQEPPGQGAGEQFF.

CDR3 nucleotide sequence: TGCAGCGTTGCACGGCCAGGGAGGACCTACGAGCAGTACTTC. This codes for CSVARPGRTYEQYF. The chain carries TRBV29-1 and TRBJ2-7, with a tentative D call TRBD2 (6 bases). Per germline, CDR1 SQVTM and CDR2 ANQGSEA. V was cut by 4 bases and J by 2 bases, with 15 bases left in between. CDR3 length: 14 amino acids.

J is TRBJ2-7 and V is TRBV4-3, with 7 nucleotides matching TRBD2. The CDR3 is 19 residues long. Trimming took 1 base from V and 3 from J; bases not matched to a gene: 18. CDR1 and CDR2 (germline): LGHNA, YSLEER. The CDR3 sequence is CASSQGAASGLKGVYEQYF. Written as DNA, the CDR3 is TGCGCCAGCAGCCAAGGGGCGGCTAGCGGCCTAAAAGGGGTCTACGAGCAGTACTTC.

The chain links TRBV4-1 to TRBJ2-7, with 8 bases lining up with TRBD2. V was pared by 4 bases and J by 3 bases, with 11 bases of the junction left unmatched. The germline V gene has CDR1 MGHRA and CDR2 YSYEKL. The CDR3 length is 16 residues. The CDR3: CASSPSRASGFYEQYF. The CDR3 DNA sequence: TGCGCCAGCAGCCCCTCAAGGGCTAGCGGGTTCTACGAGCAGTACTTC.

CDR3 nucleotides: TGTGCCAGCAGCTTAGATGTGAGGGGGAGGGCCACAGATACGCAGTATTTT. Translated: CASSLDVRGRATDTQYF. J is TRBJ2-3 and V is TRBV11-2; tentative D call: TRBD2 (7 bases). The germline V and J ends were trimmed by 0 bases and 2 bases, with 15 bases remaining between them. Germline V gene sequence: CDR1 SGHAT, CDR2 FQNNGV. The CDR3 has 17 amino acids. The full variable domain, with the rest looked up from reference TRBV11-2 and TRBJ2-3, is EAGVAQSPRYKIIEKRQSVAFWCNPISGHATLYWYQQILGQGPKLLIQFQNNGVVDDSQLPKDRFSAERLKGVDSTLKIQPAKLEDSAVYLCASSLDVRGRATDTQYFGPGTRLTVL.